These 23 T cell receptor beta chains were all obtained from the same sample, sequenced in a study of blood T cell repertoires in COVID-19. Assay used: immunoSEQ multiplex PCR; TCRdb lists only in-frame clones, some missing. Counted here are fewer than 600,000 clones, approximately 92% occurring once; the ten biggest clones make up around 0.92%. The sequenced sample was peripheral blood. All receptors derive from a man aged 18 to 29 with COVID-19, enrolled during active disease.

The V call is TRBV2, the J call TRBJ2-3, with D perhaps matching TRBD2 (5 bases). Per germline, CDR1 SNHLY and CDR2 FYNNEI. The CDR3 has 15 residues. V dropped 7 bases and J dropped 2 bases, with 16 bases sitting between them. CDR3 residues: CASKGLGPPTDTQYF. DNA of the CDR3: TGTGCCAGCAAAGGACTTGGGCCCCCCACAGATACGCAGTATTTT.

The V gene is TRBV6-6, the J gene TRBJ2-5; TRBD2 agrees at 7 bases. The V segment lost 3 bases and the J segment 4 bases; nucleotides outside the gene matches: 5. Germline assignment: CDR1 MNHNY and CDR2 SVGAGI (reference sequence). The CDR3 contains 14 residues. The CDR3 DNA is TGTGCCAGCAGTTATACGGGGGGAGGAGAGACCCAGTACTTC. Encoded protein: CASSYTGGGETQYF.

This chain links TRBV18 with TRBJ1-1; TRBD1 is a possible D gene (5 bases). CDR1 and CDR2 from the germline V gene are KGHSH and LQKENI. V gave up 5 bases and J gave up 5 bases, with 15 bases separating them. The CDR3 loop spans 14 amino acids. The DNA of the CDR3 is TGTGCCAGCTCAGCAGGGCAGGGTGATACTGAAGCTTTCTTT. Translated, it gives CASSAGQGDTEAFF.

The chain's CDR3 is CASSEVGAPSVGYTF. Written as DNA, the CDR3 is TGCGCCAGCAGTGAGGTGGGGGCGCCGTCAGTTGGCTACACCTTC. The chain uses TRBV10-1 and TRBJ1-2; TRBD1 is a possible D gene (6 bases). CDR1 and CDR2 (germline): WNHNN, SYGVQD (reference sequence). The CDR3 is 15 amino acids. The V and J ends lost 2 bases and 7 bases respectively, with 17 bases between them.

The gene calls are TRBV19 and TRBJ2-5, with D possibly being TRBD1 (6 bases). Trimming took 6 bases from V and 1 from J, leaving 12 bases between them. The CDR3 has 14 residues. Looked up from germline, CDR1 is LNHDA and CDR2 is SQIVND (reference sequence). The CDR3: CASSPYRAQETQYF. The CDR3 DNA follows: TGTGCCAGTAGCCCTTACAGGGCCCAAGAGACCCAGTACTTC.

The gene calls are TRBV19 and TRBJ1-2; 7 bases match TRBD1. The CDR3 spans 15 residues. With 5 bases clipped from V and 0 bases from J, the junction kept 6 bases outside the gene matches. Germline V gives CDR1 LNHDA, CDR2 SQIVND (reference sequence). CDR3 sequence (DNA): TGTGCCAGTAGTCCCCGGACAGGATCTAACTATGGCTACACCTTC. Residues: CASSPRTGSNYGYTF.

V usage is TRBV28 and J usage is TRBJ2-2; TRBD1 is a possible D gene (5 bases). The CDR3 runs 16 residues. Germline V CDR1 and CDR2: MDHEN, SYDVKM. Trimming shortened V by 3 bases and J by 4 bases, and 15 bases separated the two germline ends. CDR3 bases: TGTGCCAGCAGTTTGTGGCAAGGGGCGCCCACCGGGGAGCTGTTTTTT. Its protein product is CASSLWQGAPTGELFF.

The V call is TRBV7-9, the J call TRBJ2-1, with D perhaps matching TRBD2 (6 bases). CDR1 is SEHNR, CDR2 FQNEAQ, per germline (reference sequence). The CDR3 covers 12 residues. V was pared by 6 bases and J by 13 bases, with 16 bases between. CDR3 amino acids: CASSLTSRGQFF. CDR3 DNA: TGTGCCAGCAGTTTGACTAGTCGGGGTCAGTTCTTC.

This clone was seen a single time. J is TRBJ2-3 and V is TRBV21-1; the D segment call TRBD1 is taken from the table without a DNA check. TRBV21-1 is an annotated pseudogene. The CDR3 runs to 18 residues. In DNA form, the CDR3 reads TGTGCCAGCACCCCCGGGACATCGAACCCCTTATCCACAGATACGCAGTATTTT. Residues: CASTPGTSNPLSTDTQYF.

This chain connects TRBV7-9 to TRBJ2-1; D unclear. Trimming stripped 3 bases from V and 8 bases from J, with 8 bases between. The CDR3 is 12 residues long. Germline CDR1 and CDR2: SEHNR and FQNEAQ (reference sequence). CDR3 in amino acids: CASSFASYEQFF. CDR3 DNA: TGTGCCAGCAGCTTTGCCAGTTATGAGCAGTTCTTC.

For the CDR3, the DNA is TGCGCCAGCAGACTTACGTCAGGGTTTGGAGGGGCCTATGGCTACACCTTC. Residues: CASRLTSGFGGAYGYTF. This sequence joins TRBV5-1 and TRBJ1-2; a possible D gene is TRBD1 (5 bases). Per germline, CDR1 SGHRS and CDR2 YFSETQ. The CDR3 has 17 residues. V shed 5 bases and J shed 4 bases, with 24 bases lying between them. Variable domain in full (rest from reference TRBV5-1 and TRBJ1-2): KAGVTQTPRYLIKTRGQQVTLSCSPISGHRSVSWYQQTPGQGLQFLFEYFSETQRNKGNFPGRFSGRQFSNSRSEMNVSTLELGDSALYLCASRLTSGFGGAYGYTFGSGTRLTVV.

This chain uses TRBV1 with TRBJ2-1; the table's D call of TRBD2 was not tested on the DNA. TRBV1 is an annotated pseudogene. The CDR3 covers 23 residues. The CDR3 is CTSSHPRMRRRVEPGLADNEQFF. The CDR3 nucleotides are TGCACCAGCAGCCACCCGCGCATGAGACGACGAGTAGAGCCGGGACTAGCGGACAATGAGCAGTTCTTC.

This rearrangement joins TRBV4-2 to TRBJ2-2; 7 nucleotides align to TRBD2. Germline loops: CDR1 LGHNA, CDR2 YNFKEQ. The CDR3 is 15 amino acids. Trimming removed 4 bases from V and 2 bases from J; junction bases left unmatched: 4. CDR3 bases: TGTGCCAGCAGCCTTACAGCGGGAAACACCGGGGAGCTGTTTTTT. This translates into CASSLTAGNTGELFF.

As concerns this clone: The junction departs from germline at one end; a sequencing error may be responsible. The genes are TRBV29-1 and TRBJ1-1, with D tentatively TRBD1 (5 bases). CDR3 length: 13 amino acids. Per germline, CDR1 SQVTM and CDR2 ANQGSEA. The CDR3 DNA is TGCAGCGTCGCAGGGTTGTCGAACGCTGAAGCTTTCTTT. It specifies CSVAGLSNAEAFF.

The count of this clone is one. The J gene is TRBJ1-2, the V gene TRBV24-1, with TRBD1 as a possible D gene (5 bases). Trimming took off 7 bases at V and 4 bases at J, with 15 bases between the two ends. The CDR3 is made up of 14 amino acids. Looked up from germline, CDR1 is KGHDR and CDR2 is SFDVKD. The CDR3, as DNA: TGTGCCACCAGCGCTGACAGCACCTCCTATGGCTACACCTTC. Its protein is CATSADSTSYGYTF.

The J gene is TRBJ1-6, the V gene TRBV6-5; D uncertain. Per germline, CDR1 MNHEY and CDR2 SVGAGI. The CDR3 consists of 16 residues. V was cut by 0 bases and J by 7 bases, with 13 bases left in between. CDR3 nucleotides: TGTGCCAGCAGTTACTCGATTCCGGGAACAAATTCACCCCTCCACTTT. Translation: CASSYSIPGTNSPLHF.

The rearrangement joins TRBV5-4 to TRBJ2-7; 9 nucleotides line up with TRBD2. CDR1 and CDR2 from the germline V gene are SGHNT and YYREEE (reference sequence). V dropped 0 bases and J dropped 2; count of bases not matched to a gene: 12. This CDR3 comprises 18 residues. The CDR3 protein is CASSLVGAGGPRAYEQYF. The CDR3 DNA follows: TGTGCCAGCAGCTTGGTCGGGGCGGGAGGGCCTCGGGCCTACGAGCAGTACTTC.

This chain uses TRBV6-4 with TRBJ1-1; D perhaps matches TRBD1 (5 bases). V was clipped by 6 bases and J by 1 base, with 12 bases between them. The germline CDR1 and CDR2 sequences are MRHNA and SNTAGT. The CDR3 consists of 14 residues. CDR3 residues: CASSAGTGNTEAFF. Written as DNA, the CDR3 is TGTGCCAGCAGCGCCGGTACAGGGAACACTGAAGCTTTCTTT.

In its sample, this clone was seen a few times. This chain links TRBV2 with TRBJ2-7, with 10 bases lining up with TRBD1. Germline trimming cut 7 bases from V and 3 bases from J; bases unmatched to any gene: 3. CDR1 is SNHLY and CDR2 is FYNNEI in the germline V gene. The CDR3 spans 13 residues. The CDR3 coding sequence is TGTGCCAGCACGGGACAGGGGAGCTACGAGCAGTACTTC. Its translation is CASTGQGSYEQYF.

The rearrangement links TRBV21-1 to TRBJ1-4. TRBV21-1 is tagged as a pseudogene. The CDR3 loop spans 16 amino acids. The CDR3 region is CASSKARIEGSRKLFF. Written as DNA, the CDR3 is TGTGCCAGCAGCAAAGCGCGAATTGAGGGATCTAGAAAACTGTTTTTT.

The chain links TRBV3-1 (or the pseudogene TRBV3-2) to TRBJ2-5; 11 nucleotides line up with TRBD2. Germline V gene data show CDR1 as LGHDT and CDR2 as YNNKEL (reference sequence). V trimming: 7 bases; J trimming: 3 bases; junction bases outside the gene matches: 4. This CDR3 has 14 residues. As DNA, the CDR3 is TGTGCCAGCAACGAACTAGCGGGGGAAGAGACCCAGTACTTC. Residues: CASNELAGEETQYF.

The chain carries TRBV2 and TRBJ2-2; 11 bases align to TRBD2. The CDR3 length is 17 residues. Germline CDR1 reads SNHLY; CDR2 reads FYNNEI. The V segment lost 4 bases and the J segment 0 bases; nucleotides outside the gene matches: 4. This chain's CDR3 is CASSASSGRPNTGELFF. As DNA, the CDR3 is TGTGCCAGCAGTGCATCTAGCGGGAGGCCGAACACCGGGGAGCTGTTTTTT.

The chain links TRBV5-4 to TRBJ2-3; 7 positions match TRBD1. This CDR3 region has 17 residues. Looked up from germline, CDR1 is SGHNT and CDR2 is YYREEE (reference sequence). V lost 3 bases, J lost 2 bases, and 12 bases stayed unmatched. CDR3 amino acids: CASSSGIKGQFTDTQYF. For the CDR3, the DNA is TGTGCCAGCAGCTCAGGTATTAAGGGACAGTTCACAGATACGCAGTATTTT. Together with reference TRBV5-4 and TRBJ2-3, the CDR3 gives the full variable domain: ETGVTQSPTHLIKTRGQQVTLRCSSQSGHNTVSWYQQALGQGPQFIFQYYREEENGRGNFPPRFSGLQFPNYSSELNVNALELDDSALYLCASSSGIKGQFTDTQYFGPGTRLTVL.